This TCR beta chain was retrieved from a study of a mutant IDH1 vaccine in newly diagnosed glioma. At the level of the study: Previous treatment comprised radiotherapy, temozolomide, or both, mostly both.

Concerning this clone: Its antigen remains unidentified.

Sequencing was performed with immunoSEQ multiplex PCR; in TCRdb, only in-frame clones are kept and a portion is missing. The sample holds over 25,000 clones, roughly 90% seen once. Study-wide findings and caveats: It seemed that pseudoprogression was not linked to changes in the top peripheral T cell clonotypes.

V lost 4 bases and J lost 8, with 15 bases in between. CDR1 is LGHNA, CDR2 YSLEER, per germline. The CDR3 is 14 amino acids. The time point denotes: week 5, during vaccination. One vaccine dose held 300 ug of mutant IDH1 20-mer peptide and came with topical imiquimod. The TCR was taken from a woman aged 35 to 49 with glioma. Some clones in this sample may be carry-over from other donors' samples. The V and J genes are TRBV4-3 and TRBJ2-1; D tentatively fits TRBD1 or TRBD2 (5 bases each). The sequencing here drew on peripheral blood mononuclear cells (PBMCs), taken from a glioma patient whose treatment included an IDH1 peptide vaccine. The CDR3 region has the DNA TGCGCCAGCAGCCGGGACCCTTTGAAGCATGAGCAGTTCTTC. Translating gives CASSRDPLKHEQFF.